A selection of T cell receptor beta chains follows, all from one sample in a study of tissue T cells after allogeneic stem cell transplantation. The assay was immunoSEQ multiplex PCR, and TCRdb's table has in-frame clones only and misses some. The table has about 3,900 clones, about 74% seen once. Material: left colon tissue, obtained at autopsy. Receptor source: a woman aged 18 to 55 with breast cancer. Each CDR3 is given with its conserved first and last residue. The D gene is left open where the match is weak.

v_gene	j_gene	d_gene	CDR3aa	CDR3nt
TRBV7-6	TRBJ2-1	TRBD2	CASSQGTTSHEQFF	TGTGCCAGCAGCCAAGGGACTACGTCCCATGAGCAGTTCTTC
TRBV20-1	TRBJ1-1	TRBD1	CSASGDSLNTEAFF	TGCAGTGCTAGTGGGGACAGTTTGAACACTGAAGCTTTCTTT